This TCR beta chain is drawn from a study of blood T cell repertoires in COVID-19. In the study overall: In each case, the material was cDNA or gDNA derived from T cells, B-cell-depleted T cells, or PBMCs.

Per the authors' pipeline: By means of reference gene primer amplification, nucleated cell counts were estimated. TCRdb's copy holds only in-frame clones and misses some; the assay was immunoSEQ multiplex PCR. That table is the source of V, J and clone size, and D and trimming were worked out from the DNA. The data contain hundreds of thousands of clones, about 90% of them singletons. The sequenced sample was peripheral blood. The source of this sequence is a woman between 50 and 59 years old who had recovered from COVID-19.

CDR3: CAARDSFSYNEQFF. DNA of the CDR3: TGTGCCGCCCGGGATTCTTTCTCCTACAATGAGCAGTTCTTC. The J gene is TRBJ2-1, the V gene TRBV27; TRBD2 is a possible D gene (5 bases). CDR3 length equals 14 residues. CDR1 is MNHEY, CDR2 SMNVEV, per germline (reference sequence). V was trimmed by 11 bases and J by 0 bases, leaving 14 bases between them.